This T cell receptor beta chain was sequenced in a study of cytomegalovirus exposure and HLA in healthy donors. Donors sampled were nominally healthy, though unrecorded immune exposures were likely. Vbeta (60) and Jbeta (13) primers were used in the PCR. Only in-frame clones appear in the TCRdb table, and some are missing; sequencing was by immunoSEQ multiplex PCR. The profile shows about 160,000 clones, around 81% of them singletons. This CDR3 is built from 16 residues. CDR1 and CDR2 from the germline V gene are MDHEN and SYDVKM. Trimming cost V 2 bases and J 0 bases, with 11 bases left between them.

The TCR sequence derives from a woman between 35 and 50 years old in good health and CMV-seronegative. The specimen sequenced was PBMCs. The rearrangement joins TRBV28 to TRBJ1-5; possibly TRBD1 for D (6 bases). The CDR3 bases are TGTGCCAGCAGTTTAAGGACAGCTGATAGCAATCAGCCCCAGCATTTT. Its translation: CASSLRTADSNQPQHF.